The 20 T cell receptor beta chains presented below share a single source sample, sequenced in a study of graft-versus-host responses after intestinal transplantation. Repertoires were generated with immunoSEQ multiplex PCR, while TCRdb's copy carries only in-frame clones and drops some. The sample holds tens of thousands of clones, 85% to 90% seen once. No cognate antigen is known for these TCRs. The specimen comprised unstimulated CD8+ T cells sorted from spleen or lymph node cells, sampled before transplant. The receptor set was obtained from a human donor who was the organ donor for an intestinal transplant.

This clone has only a few counts. The V call is TRBV4-2, the J call TRBJ1-6; no clear D gene. V lost 0 bases, J lost 0 bases, and 15 bases lay in between. CDR1 and CDR2 (germline): LGHNA, YNFKEQ. This CDR3 spans 19 amino acids. CDR3 amino acids: CASSQDSGSWSSYNSPLHF. As DNA, the CDR3 is TGTGCCAGCAGCCAAGATTCCGGCAGCTGGAGCTCCTATAATTCACCCCTCCACTTT.

In its sample, this clone was seen a few times. The chain couples TRBV14 to TRBJ1-2, with D possibly TRBD1 on 6 matching bases. The CDR3 covers 13 residues. Trimming removed 5 bases from V and 2 bases from J, with 9 bases in between. CDR1 and CDR2 (germline): SGHDN, FVKESK. The DNA of the CDR3 is TGTGCCAGCAGCTACGGACAGAACTATGGCTACACCTTC. This encodes CASSYGQNYGYTF. Variable domain in full (rest from reference TRBV14 and TRBJ1-2): EAGVTQFPSHSVIEKGQTVTLRCDPISGHDNLYWYRRVMGKEIKFLLHFVKESKQDESGMPNNRFLAERTGGTYSTLKVQPAELEDSGVYFCASSYGQNYGYTFGSGTRLTVV.

V and J are TRBV5-1 and TRBJ1-6; D call uncertain. CDR1 is SGHRS and CDR2 is YFSETQ in the germline V gene. The CDR3 runs to 13 residues. V dropped 0 bases and J dropped 9 bases, with 7 bases sitting between them. CDR3 nucleotides: TGCGCCAGCAGCTTGGCTATTAGTTCACCCCTCCACTTT. Residues: CASSLAISSPLHF.

The rearrangement uses TRBV4-1 and TRBJ1-6; TRBD1 is a possible D gene (6 bases). The CDR3 runs to 16 residues. CDR1 and CDR2 (germline): MGHRA, YSYEKL. The V and J ends lost 1 base and 4 bases respectively, with 11 bases between them. In DNA, the CDR3 is TGCGCCAGCAGCCAAGGGGGGACATTTTATAATTCACCCCTCCACTTT. This translates into CASSQGGTFYNSPLHF.

This clone was counted only a few times. V gene TRBV28 combines with J gene TRBJ1-5, with D possibly matching TRBD1 (5 bases). Between the trimmed V and J ends, which lost 4 bases and 1 base, there was a span of 17 bases. This CDR3 region has 17 residues. CDR1 and CDR2 (germline): MDHEN, SYDVKM. The CDR3 DNA reads TGTGCCAGCAGTTCACCTACAGGAAGCGGGAGCAATCAGCCCCAGCATTTT. Its protein product is CASSSPTGSGSNQPQHF.

The chain links TRBV7-2 to TRBJ1-1, with 8 bases aligning to TRBD1. Per the germline V gene, CDR1 is SGHTA and CDR2 is FQGNSA. This CDR3 has 14 residues. The V and J ends lost 4 bases and 4 bases, in that order; junction bases with no gene match: 5. DNA for the CDR3: TGTGCCAGCAGCTCCGGACAGGGCCCCACTGAAGCTTTCTTT. Translation: CASSSGQGPTEAFF.

The chain uses TRBV9 and TRBJ1-3; D is unresolved. V lost 4 bases and J lost 4, with 15 bases in between. CDR3 size: 15 residues. CDR1 and CDR2 from the germline V gene are SGDLS and YYNGEE. The CDR3 here is CASSPDENYGNTIYF. The CDR3, as DNA: TGTGCCAGCAGCCCAGATGAAAACTACGGAAACACCATATATTTT.

The count of this clone is one. This CDR3 reads CASSPDSTLGGYTF. For the CDR3, the DNA is TGCGCCAGCAGCCCCGACAGTACCTTGGGGGGCTACACCTTC. The chain carries TRBV10-1 and TRBJ1-2, with D possibly matching TRBD1 (5 bases). In germline, CDR1 is WNHNN, CDR2 SYGVQD (reference sequence). This CDR3 is built from 14 residues. V was cut by 6 bases and J by 8 bases, with 19 bases left in between.

J is TRBJ2-5 and V is TRBV28, with 7 bases aligning to TRBD2. Germline V gene sequence: CDR1 MDHEN, CDR2 SYDVKM. The CDR3 contains 16 residues. V gave up 4 bases and J gave up 2 bases; unmatched junction bases: 10. DNA for the CDR3: TGTGCCAGCAGTTCGACCCAGCGGGGACCGCAAGAGACCCAGTACTTC. This codes for CASSSTQRGPQETQYF.

V usage is TRBV4-1 and J usage is TRBJ1-1; D possibly corresponds to TRBD1 (5 bases). This CDR3 contains 14 residues. CDR1 is MGHRA and CDR2 is YSYEKL in the germline V gene. V was pared by 4 bases and J by 1 base, with 10 bases between. As DNA, the CDR3 is TGCGCCAGCAGCCCCGGAGGGGCGAACACTGAAGCTTTCTTT. Translated, it gives CASSPGGANTEAFF.

The chain uses TRBV27 and TRBJ1-1; D is undetermined. CDR3 length equals 13 residues. Germline CDR1 reads MNHEY; CDR2 reads SMNVEV (reference sequence). V was clipped by 0 bases and J by 5 bases, with 7 bases between them. The CDR3 spells CASSLSHITEAFF. CDR3 coding DNA: TGTGCCAGCAGTTTATCCCACATTACTGAAGCTTTCTTT.

This rearrangement joins TRBV27 to TRBJ2-1, with 11 bases fitting TRBD1. Germline assignment: CDR1 MNHEY and CDR2 SMNVEV (reference sequence). CDR3 length equals 15 residues. The V segment lost 3 bases and the J segment 8 bases; nucleotides outside the gene matches: 6. CDR3 DNA sequence: TGTGCCAGCAGTTTCGGGACAGGGGGTTTCGATGAGCAGTTCTTC. This encodes CASSFGTGGFDEQFF.

This chain uses TRBV7-6 with TRBJ2-1, with D uncertain. The CDR3 loop spans 15 amino acids. Trimming cost V 5 bases and J 5 bases, with 16 bases left between them. Germline assignment: CDR1 SGHVS and CDR2 FNYEAQ. Here the CDR3 DNA reads TGTGCCAGCAGCCCGCAAGGTAGCCCAAACAATGAGCAGTTCTTC. Its translation: CASSPQGSPNNEQFF.

This sequence joins TRBV6-5 and TRBJ2-1; 7 nucleotides line up with TRBD1. The germline gives CDR1 MNHEY, CDR2 SVGAGI. The CDR3 contains 12 residues. Unmatched junction bases numbered 4, after V lost 7 bases and J lost 7 bases. The CDR3 protein is CASTTGVNEQFF. CDR3 DNA: TGTGCCAGCACCACAGGGGTGAATGAGCAGTTCTTC.

The chain recombines TRBV15 with TRBJ1-1; TRBD1 matches 9 bases. The length of the CDR3 is 15 residues. The germline V gene encodes CDR1 LNHNV and CDR2 YYDKDF (reference sequence). The ends lost 4 bases at V and 4 bases at J; junction bases unmatched: 7. CDR3 in amino acids: CATSTVQGARTEAFF. In DNA, the CDR3 is TGTGCCACCAGCACCGTACAGGGGGCGCGCACTGAAGCTTTCTTT.

The gene calls are TRBV27 and TRBJ1-2; perhaps TRBD1 as D (6 bases). Germline values: CDR1 MNHEY, CDR2 SMNVEV (reference sequence). V shed 6 bases and J shed 2 bases, with 10 bases lying between them. The CDR3 contains 13 residues. The CDR3 loop reads CASRTQGNYGYTF. The DNA for the CDR3 is TGTGCCAGCAGGACACAGGGAAACTATGGCTACACCTTC.

This chain uses TRBV7-6 with TRBJ1-6; no clear D. V lost 3 bases and J 0 bases, leaving 9 bases between the germline ends. Germline CDR1 and CDR2: SGHVS and FNYEAQ. The CDR3 covers 16 residues. The CDR3 sequence: CASSFNPSSYNSPLHF. The CDR3 DNA reads as TGTGCCAGCAGCTTTAACCCGAGCTCCTATAATTCACCCCTCCACTTT.

The chain is built from TRBV4-3 and TRBJ1-3, with TRBD1 matching over 7 bases. CDR3 size: 13 residues. The V and J ends lost 3 bases and 14 bases, in that order; junction bases with no gene match: 10. Germline V gene sequence: CDR1 LGHNA, CDR2 YSLEER. CDR3 sequence reads: CASSQGTGARVYF. As DNA, the CDR3 is TGCGCCAGCAGCCAGGGTACAGGGGCGAGAGTATATTTT.

The V call is TRBV7-8, the J call TRBJ2-3; TRBD2 agrees at 10 bases. V was pared by 4 bases and J by 5 bases, with 9 bases of the junction left unmatched. Germline-derived CDR1 and CDR2 are SGHVS and FQNEAQ. This CDR3 has 16 residues. The DNA for the CDR3 is TGTGCCAGCAGCTCCCTAGAGGCTAGCGGGGGAGATACGCAGTATTTT. This encodes CASSSLEASGGDTQYF.

This chain connects TRBV21-1 to TRBJ1-6; the table's D call TRBD1 went unverified against the DNA. TRBV21-1 is assigned pseudogene status. This CDR3 comprises 17 residues. The CDR3 DNA is TGTGCCAGCAGCAAAGGAGCCGCAGGGCAGCGTAATTCACCCCTCCACTTT. This encodes CASSKGAAGQRNSPLHF.